This T cell receptor (beta chain) derives from a study of blood T cell repertoires in COVID-19. Background on the study: From T cells, B-cell-depleted T cells, or PBMCs came the material, which was cDNA or gDNA.

Assay used: immunoSEQ multiplex PCR; TCRdb lists only in-frame clones, some missing. The table has 150,000 to 200,000 clones, roughly three quarters seen once; the top ten hold roughly a sixth. Clinical histories supplied by participants themselves formed the basis of cohort assignment. CDR1 is SGHRS and CDR2 is YFSETQ in the germline V gene. Germline trimming cut 4 bases from V and 6 bases from J; bases unmatched to any gene: 8. The CDR3 is 16 residues long. The rearrangement joins TRBV5-1 to TRBJ2-3; 13 nucleotides match TRBD2. Source material: PBMCs or T cells enriched from blood (not recorded which). This receptor was taken from a woman between 45 and 60 years old with acute COVID-19. CDR3 bases: TGCGCCAGCAGCCCGGGGACTAGCGGGGAGGGGGATACGCAGTATTTT. This encodes CASSPGTSGEGDTQYF.